Listed below are T cell receptor beta chains from one sample, sequenced in a study of T cell repertoires in cytomegalovirus infection. Their specific antigens are unknown. TCRdb independently ran MiXCR on the reads; one entry per CDR3 protein. The repertoire holds about 920,000 distinct CDR3 sequences, less than 40% seen once, with around an eighth in the top ten. The starting material was cultured CD8+ T cells from PBMCs, obtained from culture after CMV antigen stimulation. Every receptor here comes from a human donor in good health (CMV status not recorded). Some clones in this sample may be carry-over from other donors' samples. The CDR3 runs from the conserved cysteine through the conserved F or W. Fields, in order: V gene, D gene, J gene, clone size, CDR3 protein, CDR3 DNA. A D gene is named only where the DNA matches it firmly. The size entry is marked missing in some rows and otherwise reads once, few, many or a size class.

V gene: TRBV5-6
D gene: .
J gene: TRBJ2-5
clone size: .
CDR3 protein: CASSGQGPRTGQYF
CDR3 DNA: TGTGCCAGCAGCGGGCAGGGACCGCGGACGGGCCAGTACTTC

V gene: TRBV28
D gene: .
J gene: TRBJ2-1
clone size: .
CDR3 protein: CASSSLVGTYNEQFF
CDR3 DNA: TGTGCCAGCAGTTCACTGGTCGGTACCTACAATGAGCAGTTCTTC

V gene: TRBV9
D gene: .
J gene: TRBJ1-2
clone size: .
CDR3 protein: CASSFDRYGYTF
CDR3 DNA: TGTGCCAGCAGCTTCGACAGATATGGCTACACCTTC

V gene: TRBV7-2
D gene: .
J gene: TRBJ2-2
clone size: .
CDR3 protein: CTSSANQGGELFF
CDR3 DNA: TGTACCAGCAGCGCGAACCAGGGCGGGGAGCTGTTTTTT

V gene: TRBV19
D gene: TRBD1
J gene: TRBJ1-1
clone size: .
CDR3 protein: CASGDRGSAEAFF
CDR3 DNA: TGTGCCAGCGGAGACAGGGGGTCGGCTGAAGCTTTCTTT

V gene: TRBV4-2
D gene: .
J gene: TRBJ1-2
clone size: .
CDR3 protein: CASSQDRGRDDLGYTF
CDR3 DNA: TGTGCCAGCAGCCAAGATCGCGGCAGGGACGATCTTGGCTACACCTTC

V gene: TRBV6-6
D gene: .
J gene: TRBJ2-5
clone size: .
CDR3 protein: CASRGNRRRQETQYF
CDR3 DNA: TGTGCCAGCAGAGGGAACAGGCGGAGACAAGAGACCCAGTACTTC

V gene: TRBV27
D gene: .
J gene: TRBJ1-5
clone size: .
CDR3 protein: CASSTQGPGNQPQHF
CDR3 DNA: TGTGCCAGCAGTACCCAGGGGCCGGGCAATCAGCCCCAGCATTTT

V gene: TRBV20-1
D gene: .
J gene: TRBJ1-5
clone size: few
CDR3 protein: CSASLRVVPSNQPQHF
CDR3 DNA: TGCAGTGCTAGTCTCAGGGTTGTACCTAGCAATCAGCCCCAGCATTTT

V gene: TRBV3-1
D gene: TRBD1
J gene: TRBJ2-3
clone size: .
CDR3 protein: CASSQAQQGPWNTQYF
CDR3 DNA: TGTGCCAGCAGCCAAGCCCAACAGGGGCCCTGGAATACGCAGTATTTT

V gene: TRBV29-1
D gene: .
J gene: TRBJ1-2
clone size: .
CDR3 protein: CSDYRGGDYGYTF
CDR3 DNA: TGCAGCGATTACCGGGGGGGTGACTATGGCTACACCTTC

V gene: TRBV6-1
D gene: .
J gene: TRBJ2-7
clone size: few
CDR3 protein: CATAPRASYEQYF
CDR3 DNA: TGTGCCACCGCCCCCAGGGCCAGCTACGAGCAGTACTTC

V gene: TRBV6-1
D gene: .
J gene: TRBJ2-6
clone size: .
CDR3 protein: CASFQGAGANVLTF
CDR3 DNA: TGTGCCAGCTTCCAAGGTGCTGGGGCCAACGTCCTGACTTTC

V gene: TRBV25-1
D gene: .
J gene: TRBJ1-1
clone size: .
CDR3 protein: CASSEYGRRENTEAFF
CDR3 DNA: TGTGCCAGCAGTGAATATGGGAGACGGGAGAACACTGAAGCTTTCTTT

V gene: TRBV19
D gene: .
J gene: TRBJ1-5
clone size: .
CDR3 protein: CVSMPASGGTGWPQHF
CDR3 DNA: TGTGTCAGTATGCCCGCGAGTGGAGGGACTGGGTGGCCCCAGCATTTT

V gene: TRBV6-6
D gene: .
J gene: TRBJ1-1
clone size: .
CDR3 protein: CASSPDAANTEAFF
CDR3 DNA: TGTGCCAGCAGTCCCGATGCGGCTAACACTGAAGCTTTCTTT

V gene: TRBV7-9
D gene: .
J gene: TRBJ1-5
clone size: many
CDR3 protein: CASSPGTALNQPQHF
CDR3 DNA: TGTGCCAGCTCTCCCGGGACGGCCCTCAATCAGCCCCAGCATTTT

V gene: TRBV7-6
D gene: .
J gene: TRBJ1-5
clone size: many
CDR3 protein: CASSLKESNQPQHF
CDR3 DNA: TGTGCCAGCAGCTTAAAGGAGAGCAATCAGCCCCAGCATTTT

V gene: TRBV7-6
D gene: .
J gene: TRBJ1-2
clone size: .
CDR3 protein: CANSQGETYGYTF
CDR3 DNA: TGTGCCAACAGCCAAGGGGAGACCTATGGCTACACCTTC

V gene: TRBV7-2
D gene: TRBD2
J gene: TRBJ2-1
clone size: many
CDR3 protein: CASSHSGGFNNEQFF
CDR3 DNA: TGTGCCAGCAGCCATAGCGGGGGGTTTAACAATGAGCAGTTCTTC

V gene: TRBV2
D gene: .
J gene: TRBJ2-1
clone size: .
CDR3 protein: CAGSGGDGGLNEQFF
CDR3 DNA: TGTGCCGGCAGTGGGGGGGACGGGGGCCTTAATGAGCAGTTCTTC

V gene: TRBV15
D gene: TRBD1
J gene: TRBJ2-1
clone size: few
CDR3 protein: CATSRSGTVWDNEQFF
CDR3 DNA: TGTGCCACCAGCAGGTCCGGGACAGTGTGGGACAATGAGCAGTTCTTC

V gene: TRBV4-1
D gene: .
J gene: TRBJ1-1
clone size: .
CDR3 protein: CASSQDPAANTEAFF
CDR3 DNA: TGCGCCAGCAGCCAAGATCCGGCAGCGAACACTGAAGCTTTCTTT

V gene: TRBV5-6
D gene: .
J gene: TRBJ2-7
clone size: .
CDR3 protein: CASSPLGGLGYEQYF
CDR3 DNA: TGTGCCAGCAGCCCCTTAGGGGGGTTGGGCTACGAGCAGTACTTC

V gene: TRBV27
D gene: .
J gene: TRBJ2-7
clone size: .
CDR3 protein: CASSLLDEQYF
CDR3 DNA: TGTGCCAGCAGTTTACTGGACGAGCAGTACTTC

V gene: TRBV4-3
D gene: .
J gene: TRBJ2-3
clone size: few
CDR3 protein: CASSQEVQYSADTQYF
CDR3 DNA: TGCGCCAGCAGCCAAGAAGTACAGTACAGTGCAGATACGCAGTATTTT

V gene: TRBV27
D gene: .
J gene: TRBJ2-7
clone size: .
CDR3 protein: CASSRAGSIYEQYF
CDR3 DNA: TGTGCCAGCAGCCGCGCTGGCAGTATCTACGAGCAGTACTTC

V gene: TRBV7-6
D gene: .
J gene: TRBJ2-1
clone size: .
CDR3 protein: CASSLAEGARNEQFF
CDR3 DNA: TGTGCCAGCAGCTTAGCGGAGGGGGCGAGAAATGAGCAGTTCTTC

V gene: TRBV7-2
D gene: .
J gene: TRBJ2-2
clone size: many
CDR3 protein: CASSFGTGLTGELFF
CDR3 DNA: TGTGCCAGCAGCTTTGGAACAGGGCTTACCGGGGAGCTGTTTTTT

V gene: TRBV7-9
D gene: .
J gene: TRBJ1-2
clone size: few
CDR3 protein: CASSPNDVLGGYTF
CDR3 DNA: TGTGCCAGCAGCCCTAATGATGTGCTCGGTGGCTACACCTTC

V gene: TRBV6-2/TRBV6-3
D gene: TRBD2
J gene: TRBJ2-3
clone size: .
CDR3 protein: CASDGGGTDTQYF
CDR3 DNA: TGTGCCAGCGACGGCGGGGGAACAGATACGCAGTATTTT

V gene: TRBV12-3/TRBV12-4
D gene: .
J gene: TRBJ1-5
clone size: few
CDR3 protein: CASSLQGPQQPQHF
CDR3 DNA: TGTGCCAGCAGTCTCCAAGGGCCGCAGCAGCCCCAGCATTTT

V gene: TRBV12-3/TRBV12-4
D gene: .
J gene: TRBJ1-2
clone size: .
CDR3 protein: CANSRVYGYTF
CDR3 DNA: TGTGCCAACAGCAGGGTCTATGGCTACACCTTC

V gene: TRBV27
D gene: TRBD1
J gene: TRBJ2-7
clone size: .
CDR3 protein: CASSFGTGNYEQYF
CDR3 DNA: TGTGCCAGCAGTTTTGGGACAGGGAACTACGAGCAGTACTTC

V gene: TRBV7-6
D gene: .
J gene: TRBJ2-5
clone size: few
CDR3 protein: CASSSVWKYQETQYF
CDR3 DNA: TGTGCCAGCAGCTCGGTATGGAAGTACCAAGAGACCCAGTACTTC

V gene: TRBV10-3
D gene: TRBD1
J gene: TRBJ1-1
clone size: .
CDR3 protein: CAISDQRQGGTEAFF
CDR3 DNA: TGTGCCATCAGTGACCAGCGACAGGGAGGAACTGAAGCTTTCTTT

V gene: TRBV7-9
D gene: .
J gene: TRBJ2-1
clone size: .
CDR3 protein: CASSFGRGRSYNEQFF
CDR3 DNA: TGTGCCAGCAGCTTCGGGCGGGGCCGCTCCTACAATGAGCAGTTCTTC

V gene: TRBV4-3
D gene: TRBD1
J gene: TRBJ2-2
clone size: .
CDR3 protein: CASSQKDRVGGELFF
CDR3 DNA: TGCGCCAGCAGCCAAAAGGACAGGGTCGGCGGGGAGCTGTTTTTT

V gene: TRBV6-2/TRBV6-3
D gene: TRBD2
J gene: TRBJ2-3
clone size: few
CDR3 protein: CASSYSLAGGTDTQYF
CDR3 DNA: TGTGCCAGCAGTTACTCTCTAGCGGGGGGTACAGATACGCAGTATTTT

V gene: TRBV3-1
D gene: .
J gene: TRBJ1-2
clone size: .
CDR3 protein: CASSQAPRVDAYGYTF
CDR3 DNA: TGTGCCAGCAGCCAAGCCCCTCGAGTAGATGCCTATGGCTACACCTTC

V gene: TRBV12-3/TRBV12-4
D gene: .
J gene: TRBJ1-6
clone size: .
CDR3 protein: CASSLTGAPNTLHF
CDR3 DNA: TGTGCCAGCAGTTTGACCGGGGCCCCGAATACCCTCCACTTT

V gene: TRBV7-9
D gene: TRBD1
J gene: TRBJ1-5
clone size: .
CDR3 protein: CASSLTAGGRNQPQHF
CDR3 DNA: TGTGCCAGCAGCTTGACGGCAGGGGGCCGGAATCAGCCCCAGCATTTT

V gene: TRBV19
D gene: .
J gene: TRBJ1-1
clone size: .
CDR3 protein: CASSFRGLRTEAFF
CDR3 DNA: TGTGCCAGTAGTTTCCGGGGGCTTCGGACTGAAGCTTTCTTT

V gene: TRBV20-1
D gene: .
J gene: TRBJ2-1
clone size: .
CDR3 protein: CSASPQFDSSYNEQFF
CDR3 DNA: TGCAGTGCTAGTCCCCAGTTCGATAGCTCCTACAATGAGCAGTTCTTC

V gene: TRBV7-9
D gene: .
J gene: TRBJ2-3
clone size: many
CDR3 protein: CASDRGSTDTQYF
CDR3 DNA: TGTGCCAGTGATCGGGGGAGCACAGATACGCAGTATTTT

V gene: TRBV28
D gene: .
J gene: TRBJ2-2
clone size: few
CDR3 protein: CASSSELGLKSNTGELFF
CDR3 DNA: TGTGCCAGCAGTTCTGAACTTGGACTGAAGTCTAACACCGGGGAGCTGTTTTTT

V gene: TRBV7-8
D gene: .
J gene: TRBJ1-1
clone size: few
CDR3 protein: CASSYRGTLTLNTEAFF
CDR3 DNA: TGTGCCAGCAGCTACCGAGGCACCCTCACATTGAACACTGAAGCTTTCTTT

V gene: TRBV6-1
D gene: TRBD1
J gene: TRBJ1-3
clone size: .
CDR3 protein: CASSTVKDRGRLSGNTIYF
CDR3 DNA: TGTGCCAGCTCTACAGTCAAGGACAGGGGTCGTCTCTCTGGAAACACCATATATTTT

V gene: TRBV7-6
D gene: TRBD1
J gene: TRBJ2-2
clone size: few
CDR3 protein: CASSSGTGAEYTGELFF
CDR3 DNA: TGTGCCAGCAGCTCCGGGACAGGGGCCGAATACACCGGGGAGCTGTTTTTT

V gene: TRBV6-5
D gene: .
J gene: TRBJ2-3
clone size: once
CDR3 protein: CASVPSSSTDTQYF
CDR3 DNA: TGTGCCAGCGTACCTAGCTCTAGCACAGATACGCAGTATTTT

V gene: TRBV6-2/TRBV6-3
D gene: .
J gene: TRBJ1-1
clone size: .
CDR3 protein: CASSYVTPRAGTEAFF
CDR3 DNA: TGTGCCAGCAGTTACGTCACGCCCCGGGCCGGCACTGAAGCTTTCTTT

V gene: TRBV7-9
D gene: TRBD1
J gene: TRBJ2-1
clone size: .
CDR3 protein: CATGTGSYNEQFF
CDR3 DNA: TGTGCCACCGGGACAGGGAGCTACAATGAGCAGTTCTTC

V gene: TRBV27
D gene: .
J gene: TRBJ1-2
clone size: .
CDR3 protein: CASSRGSRYGYTF
CDR3 DNA: TGTGCCAGCAGTCGTGGCAGCCGCTATGGCTACACCTTC

V gene: TRBV28
D gene: .
J gene: TRBJ1-5
clone size: .
CDR3 protein: CATPGPNQPQHF
CDR3 DNA: TGTGCCACCCCAGGGCCGAATCAGCCCCAGCATTTT

V gene: TRBV7-6
D gene: .
J gene: TRBJ2-7
clone size: .
CDR3 protein: CASLGGGWGEQYF
CDR3 DNA: TGTGCCAGCTTGGGAGGGGGCTGGGGCGAGCAGTACTTC

V gene: TRBV28
D gene: TRBD1
J gene: TRBJ1-4
clone size: many
CDR3 protein: CAIQGVATNEKLFF
CDR3 DNA: TGTGCCATCCAGGGGGTGGCGACTAATGAAAAACTGTTTTTT

V gene: TRBV6-5
D gene: TRBD2
J gene: TRBJ2-3
clone size: .
CDR3 protein: CASSSELGLAGTTDTQYF
CDR3 DNA: TGTGCCAGCAGTTCCGAATTGGGACTAGCGGGAACCACAGATACGCAGTATTTT

V gene: TRBV19
D gene: .
J gene: TRBJ1-1
clone size: .
CDR3 protein: CASSLMGLEAFF
CDR3 DNA: TGTGCCAGTAGTTTAATGGGCCTTGAAGCTTTCTTT